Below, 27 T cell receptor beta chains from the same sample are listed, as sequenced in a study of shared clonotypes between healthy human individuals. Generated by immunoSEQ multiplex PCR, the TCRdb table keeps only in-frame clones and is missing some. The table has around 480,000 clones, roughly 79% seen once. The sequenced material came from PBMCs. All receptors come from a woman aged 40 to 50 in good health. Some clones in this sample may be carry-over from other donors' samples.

CDR3 loop: CAGKRGGNEKLFF. As DNA, the CDR3 is TGTGCCGGGAAAAGGGGGGGTAATGAAAAACTGTTTTTT. J is TRBJ1-4 and V is TRBV28, with D possibly matching TRBD1 (6 bases). Germline values: CDR1 MDHEN, CDR2 SYDVKM. Trimming took off 11 bases at V and 4 bases at J, with 14 bases between the two ends. This CDR3 comprises 13 residues.

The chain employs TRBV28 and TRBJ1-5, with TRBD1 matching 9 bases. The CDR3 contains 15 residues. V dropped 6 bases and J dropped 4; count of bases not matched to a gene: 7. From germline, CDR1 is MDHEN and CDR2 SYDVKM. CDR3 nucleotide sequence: TGTGCCAGCAGCCAAACAGGGGGCGCAAATCAGCCCCAGCATTTT. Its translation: CASSQTGGANQPQHF.

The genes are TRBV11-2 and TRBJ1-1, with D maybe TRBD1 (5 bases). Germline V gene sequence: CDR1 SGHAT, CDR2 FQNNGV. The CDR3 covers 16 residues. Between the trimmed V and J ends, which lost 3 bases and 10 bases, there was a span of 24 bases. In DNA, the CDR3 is TGTGCCAGCAGCTTTTTTTCCGGGACGGTGGAATCCGGAGCTTTCTTT. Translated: CASSFFSGTVESGAFF.

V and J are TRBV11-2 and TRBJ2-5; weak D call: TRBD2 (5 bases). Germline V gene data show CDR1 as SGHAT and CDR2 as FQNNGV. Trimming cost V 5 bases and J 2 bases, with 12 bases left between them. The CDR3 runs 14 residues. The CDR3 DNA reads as TGTGCCAGCAGCCCCCGGACTGGGCAAGAGACCCAGTACTTC. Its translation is CASSPRTGQETQYF.

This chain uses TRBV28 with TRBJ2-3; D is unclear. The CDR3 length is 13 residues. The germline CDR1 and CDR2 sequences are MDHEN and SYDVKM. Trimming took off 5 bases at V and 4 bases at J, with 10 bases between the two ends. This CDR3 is CASSPHSSDTQYF. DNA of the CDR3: TGTGCCAGCAGTCCCCACAGTTCAGATACGCAGTATTTT.

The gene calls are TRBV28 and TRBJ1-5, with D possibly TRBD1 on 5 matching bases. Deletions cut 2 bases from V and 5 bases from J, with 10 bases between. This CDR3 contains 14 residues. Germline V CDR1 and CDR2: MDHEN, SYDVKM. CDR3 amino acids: CASSLRQTHQPQHF. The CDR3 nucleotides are TGTGCCAGCAGTTTACGACAGACTCATCAGCCCCAGCATTTT.

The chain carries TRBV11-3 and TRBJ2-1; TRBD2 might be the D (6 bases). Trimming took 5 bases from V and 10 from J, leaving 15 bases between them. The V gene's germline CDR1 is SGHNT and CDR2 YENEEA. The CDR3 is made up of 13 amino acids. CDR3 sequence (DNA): TGTGCCAGCAGCCGGGACTCCCTCGGAGAGCAGTTCTTC. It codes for CASSRDSLGEQFF. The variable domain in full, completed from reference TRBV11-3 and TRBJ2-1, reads EAGVVQSPRYKIIEKKQPVAFWCNPISGHNTLYWYLQNLGQGPELLIRYENEEAVDDSQLPKDRFSAERLKGVDSTLKIQPAELGDSAVYLCASSRDSLGEQFFGPGTRLTVL.

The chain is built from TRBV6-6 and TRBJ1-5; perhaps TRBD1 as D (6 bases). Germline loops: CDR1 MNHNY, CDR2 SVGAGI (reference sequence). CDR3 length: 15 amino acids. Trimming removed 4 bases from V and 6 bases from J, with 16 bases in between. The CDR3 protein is CASSSLGGGGQPQHF. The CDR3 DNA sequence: TGTGCCAGCAGTTCCCTGGGGGGCGGGGGTCAGCCCCAGCATTTT.

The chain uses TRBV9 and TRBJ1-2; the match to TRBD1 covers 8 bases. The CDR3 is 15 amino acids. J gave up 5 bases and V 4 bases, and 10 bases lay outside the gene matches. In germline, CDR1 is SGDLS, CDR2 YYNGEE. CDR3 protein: CASSLDRVMGYGYTF. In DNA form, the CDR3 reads TGTGCCAGCAGCTTGGACAGGGTGATGGGGTATGGCTACACCTTC. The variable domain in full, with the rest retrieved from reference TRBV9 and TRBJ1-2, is DSGVTQTPKHLITATGQRVTLRCSPRSGDLSVYWYQQSLDQGLQFLIQYYNGEERAKGNILERFSAQQFPDLHSELNLSSLELGDSALYFCASSLDRVMGYGYTFGSGTRLTVV.

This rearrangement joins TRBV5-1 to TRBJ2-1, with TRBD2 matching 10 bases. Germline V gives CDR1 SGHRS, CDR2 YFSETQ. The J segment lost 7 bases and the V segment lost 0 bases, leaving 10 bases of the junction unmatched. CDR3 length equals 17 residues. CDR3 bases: TGCGCCAGCAGCTTGGTAGCGGGAGGACAGTTCGGTAATGAGCAGTTCTTC. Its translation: CASSLVAGGQFGNEQFF.

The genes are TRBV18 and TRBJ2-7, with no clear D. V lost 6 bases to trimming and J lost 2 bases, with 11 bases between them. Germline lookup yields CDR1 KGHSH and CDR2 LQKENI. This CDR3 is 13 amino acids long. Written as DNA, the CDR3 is TGTGCCAGCTCTCCCCTCCGCGCCTACGAGCAGTACTTC. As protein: CASSPLRAYEQYF.

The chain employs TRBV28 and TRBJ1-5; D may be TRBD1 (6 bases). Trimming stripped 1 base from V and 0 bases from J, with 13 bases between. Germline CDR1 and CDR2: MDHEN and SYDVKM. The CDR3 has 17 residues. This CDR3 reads CASSLFQGLVSNQPQHF. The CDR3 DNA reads TGTGCCAGCAGTTTATTCCAGGGGTTGGTTAGCAATCAGCCCCAGCATTTT.

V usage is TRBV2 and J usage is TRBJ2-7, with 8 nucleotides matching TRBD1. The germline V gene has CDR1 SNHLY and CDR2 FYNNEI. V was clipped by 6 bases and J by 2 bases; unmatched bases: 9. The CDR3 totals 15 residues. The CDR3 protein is CASRADRATAYEQYF. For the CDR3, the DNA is TGTGCCAGCAGGGCGGACAGGGCTACCGCCTACGAGCAGTACTTC.

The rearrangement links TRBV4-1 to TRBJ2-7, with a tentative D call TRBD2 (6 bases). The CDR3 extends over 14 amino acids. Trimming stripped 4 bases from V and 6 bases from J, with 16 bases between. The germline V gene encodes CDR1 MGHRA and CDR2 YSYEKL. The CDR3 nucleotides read TGCGCCAGCAGCCGGGTGGAGGGTCTGTCCGAGCAGTACTTC. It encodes CASSRVEGLSEQYF.

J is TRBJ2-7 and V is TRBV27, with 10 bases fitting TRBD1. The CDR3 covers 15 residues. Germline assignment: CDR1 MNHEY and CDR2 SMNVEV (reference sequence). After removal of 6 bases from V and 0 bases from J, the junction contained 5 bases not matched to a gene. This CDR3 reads CASRIGTGASYEQYF. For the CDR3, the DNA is TGTGCCAGCAGAATCGGGACAGGGGCCTCCTACGAGCAGTACTTC.

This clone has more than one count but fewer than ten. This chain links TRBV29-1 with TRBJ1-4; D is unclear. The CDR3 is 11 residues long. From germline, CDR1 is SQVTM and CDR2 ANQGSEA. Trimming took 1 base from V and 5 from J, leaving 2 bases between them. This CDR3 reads CSVEGNEKLFF. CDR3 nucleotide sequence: TGCAGCGTTGAAGGAAATGAAAAACTGTTTTTT.

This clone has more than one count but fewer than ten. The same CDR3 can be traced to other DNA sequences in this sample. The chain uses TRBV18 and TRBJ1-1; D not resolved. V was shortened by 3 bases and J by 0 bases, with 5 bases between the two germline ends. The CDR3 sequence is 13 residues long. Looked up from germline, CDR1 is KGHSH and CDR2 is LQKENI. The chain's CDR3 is CASSPLLNTEAFF. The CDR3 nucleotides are TGTGCCAGCTCACCTTTACTGAACACTGAAGCTTTCTTT. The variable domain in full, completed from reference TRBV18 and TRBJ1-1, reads NAGVMQNPRHLVRRRGQEARLRCSPMKGHSHVYWYRQLPEEGLKFMVYLQKENIIDESGMPKERFSAEFPKEGPSILRIQQVVRGDSAAYFCASSPLLNTEAFFGQGTRLTVV.

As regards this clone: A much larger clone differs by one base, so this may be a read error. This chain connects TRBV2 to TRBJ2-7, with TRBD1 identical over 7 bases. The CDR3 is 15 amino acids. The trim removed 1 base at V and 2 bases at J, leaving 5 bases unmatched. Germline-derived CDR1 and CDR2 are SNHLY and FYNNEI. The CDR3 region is CASSEGGTAPYEQYF. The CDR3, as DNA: TGTGCCAGCAGTGAAGGTGGGACAGCCCCCTACGAGCAGTACTTC. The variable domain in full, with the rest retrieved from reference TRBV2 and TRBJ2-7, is EPEVTQTPSHQVTQMGQEVILRCVPISNHLYFYWYRQILGQKVEFLVSFYNNEISEKSEIFDDQFSVERPDGSNFTLKIRSTKLEDSAMYFCASSEGGTAPYEQYFGPGTRLTVT.

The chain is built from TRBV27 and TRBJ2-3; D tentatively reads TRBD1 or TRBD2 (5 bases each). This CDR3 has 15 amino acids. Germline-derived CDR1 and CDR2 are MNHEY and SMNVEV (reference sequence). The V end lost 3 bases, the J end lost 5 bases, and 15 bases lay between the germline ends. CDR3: CASSFSGAGVDTQYF. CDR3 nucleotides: TGTGCCAGCAGTTTTTCCGGGGCCGGTGTAGATACGCAGTATTTT.

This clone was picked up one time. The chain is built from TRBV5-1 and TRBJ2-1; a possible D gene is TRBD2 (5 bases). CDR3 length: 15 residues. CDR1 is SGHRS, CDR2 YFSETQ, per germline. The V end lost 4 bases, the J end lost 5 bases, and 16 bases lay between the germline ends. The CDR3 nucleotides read TGCGCCAGCAGCGTGGACCACCTCGGGGACAATGAGCAGTTCTTC. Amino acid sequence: CASSVDHLGDNEQFF.

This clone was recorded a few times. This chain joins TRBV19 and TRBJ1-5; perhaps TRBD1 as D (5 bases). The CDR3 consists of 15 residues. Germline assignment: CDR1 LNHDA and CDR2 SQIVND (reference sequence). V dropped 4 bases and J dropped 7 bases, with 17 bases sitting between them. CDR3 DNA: TGTGCCAGTAGTAGGGGTTGGGGACCTAGCCAGCCCCAGCATTTT. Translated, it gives CASSRGWGPSQPQHF.

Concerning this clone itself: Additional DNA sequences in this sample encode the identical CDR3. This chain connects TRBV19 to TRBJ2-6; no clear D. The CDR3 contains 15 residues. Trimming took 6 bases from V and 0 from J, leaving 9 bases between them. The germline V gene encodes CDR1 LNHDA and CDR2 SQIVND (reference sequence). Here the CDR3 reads CASSPPSSGANVLTF. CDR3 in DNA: TGTGCCAGTAGCCCACCCAGCTCTGGGGCCAACGTCCTGACTTTC.

The CDR3: CATAPRNSYEQYF. The CDR3 DNA is TGTGCCACCGCACCTAGAAACTCCTACGAGCAGTACTTC. The chain links TRBV19 to TRBJ2-7; D uncertain. V was cut by 10 bases and J by 0 bases, with 13 bases left in between. Looked up from germline, CDR1 is LNHDA and CDR2 is SQIVND (reference sequence). This CDR3 has 13 amino acids.

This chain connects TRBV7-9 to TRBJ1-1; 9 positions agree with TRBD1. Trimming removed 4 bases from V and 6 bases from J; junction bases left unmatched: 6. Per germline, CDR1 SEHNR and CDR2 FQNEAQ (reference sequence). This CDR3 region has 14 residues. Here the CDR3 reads CASSSGQGGPEAFF. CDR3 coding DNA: TGTGCCAGCAGCTCGGGACAGGGAGGCCCTGAAGCTTTCTTT.

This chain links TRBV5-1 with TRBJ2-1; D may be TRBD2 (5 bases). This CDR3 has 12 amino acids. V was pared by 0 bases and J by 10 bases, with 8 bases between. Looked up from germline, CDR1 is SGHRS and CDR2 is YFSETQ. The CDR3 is CASSLERIEQFF. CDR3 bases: TGCGCCAGCAGCTTGGAGCGGATAGAGCAGTTCTTC.

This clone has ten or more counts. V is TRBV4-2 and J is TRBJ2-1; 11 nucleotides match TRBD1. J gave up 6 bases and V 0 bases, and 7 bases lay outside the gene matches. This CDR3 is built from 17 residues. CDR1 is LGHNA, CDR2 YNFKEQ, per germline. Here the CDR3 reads CASSQEFSGQGGNEQFF. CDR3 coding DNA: TGTGCCAGCAGCCAAGAGTTTTCGGGACAGGGGGGCAATGAGCAGTTCTTC.

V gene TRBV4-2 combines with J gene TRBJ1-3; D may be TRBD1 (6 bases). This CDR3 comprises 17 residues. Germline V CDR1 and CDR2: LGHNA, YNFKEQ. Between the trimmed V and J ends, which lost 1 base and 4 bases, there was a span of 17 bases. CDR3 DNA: TGTGCCAGCAGCCAAGGCGGGGGCGGGGGTGGAGGAAACACCATATATTTT. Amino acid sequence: CASSQGGGGGGGNTIYF.